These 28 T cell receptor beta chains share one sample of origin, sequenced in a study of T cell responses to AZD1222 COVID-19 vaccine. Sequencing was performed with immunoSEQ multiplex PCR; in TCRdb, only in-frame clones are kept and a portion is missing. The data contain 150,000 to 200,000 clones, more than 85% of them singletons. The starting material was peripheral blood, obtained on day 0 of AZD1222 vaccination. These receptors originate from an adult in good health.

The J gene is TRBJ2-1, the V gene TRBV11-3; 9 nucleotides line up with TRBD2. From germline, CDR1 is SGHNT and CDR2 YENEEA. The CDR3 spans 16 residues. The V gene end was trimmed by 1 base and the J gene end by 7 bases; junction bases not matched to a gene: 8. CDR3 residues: CASSLGGGRGSNEQFF. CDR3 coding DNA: TGTGCCAGCAGCTTAGGGGGCGGGAGGGGGTCAAATGAGCAGTTCTTC.

The DNA of the CDR3 is TGCAGTGCTGATGGACCCGTAGAAGCTTTCTTT. Translated: CSADGPVEAFF. The chain is built from TRBV20-1 and TRBJ1-1; D remains unclear. The germline V and J ends were trimmed by 5 bases and 8 bases, with 12 bases remaining between them. The CDR3 length is 11 residues. Germline V CDR1 and CDR2: DFQATT, SNEGSKA (reference sequence).

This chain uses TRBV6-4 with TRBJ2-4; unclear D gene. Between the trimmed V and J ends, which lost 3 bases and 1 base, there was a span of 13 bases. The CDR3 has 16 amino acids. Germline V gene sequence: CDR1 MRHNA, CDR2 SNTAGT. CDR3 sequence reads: CASSDTAVFAKNIQYF. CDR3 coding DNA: TGTGCCAGCAGTGATACGGCCGTTTTTGCCAAAAACATTCAGTACTTC.

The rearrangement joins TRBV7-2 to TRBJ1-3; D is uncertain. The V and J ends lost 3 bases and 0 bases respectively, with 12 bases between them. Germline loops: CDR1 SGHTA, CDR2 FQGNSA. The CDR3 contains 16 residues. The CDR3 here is CASSFKTGISGNTIYF. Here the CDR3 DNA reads TGTGCCAGCAGCTTCAAGACCGGGATCTCTGGAAACACCATATATTTT. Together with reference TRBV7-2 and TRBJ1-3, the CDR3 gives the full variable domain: GAGVSQSPSNKVTEKGKDVELRCDPISGHTALYWYRQSLGQGLEFLIYFQGNSAPDKSGLPSDRFSAERTGGSVSTLTIQRTQQEDSAVYLCASSFKTGISGNTIYFGEGSWLTVV.

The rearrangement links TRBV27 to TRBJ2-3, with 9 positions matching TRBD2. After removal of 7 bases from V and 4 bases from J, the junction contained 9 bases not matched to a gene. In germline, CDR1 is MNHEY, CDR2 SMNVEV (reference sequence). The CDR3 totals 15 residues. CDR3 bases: TGTGCCAGCAACGGGTTGGGACTAGCCCCAGATACGCAGTATTTT. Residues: CASNGLGLAPDTQYF.

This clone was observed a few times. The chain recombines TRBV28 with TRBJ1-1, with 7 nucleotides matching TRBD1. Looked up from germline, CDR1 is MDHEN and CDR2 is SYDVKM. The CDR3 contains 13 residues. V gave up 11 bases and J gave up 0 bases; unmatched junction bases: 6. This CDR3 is CAGSGQLNTEAFF. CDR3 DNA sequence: TGTGCCGGCTCGGGACAGCTGAACACTGAAGCTTTCTTT.

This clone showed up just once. DNA of the CDR3: TGTGCCATCCTAAGGCGAGGGATGGACAATGGCTACACCTTC. Translation: CAILRRGMDNGYTF. This chain connects TRBV10-3 to TRBJ1-2; maybe TRBD1 (5 bases). The V gene's germline CDR1 is ENHRY and CDR2 SYGVKD. CDR3 length equals 14 residues. Trimming stripped 8 bases from V and 6 bases from J, with 19 bases between.

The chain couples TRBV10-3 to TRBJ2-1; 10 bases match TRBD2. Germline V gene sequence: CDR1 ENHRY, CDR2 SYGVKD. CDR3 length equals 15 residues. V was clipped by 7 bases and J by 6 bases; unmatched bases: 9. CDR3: CAITDSGRAFNEQFF. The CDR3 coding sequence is TGTGCCATCACCGACAGCGGGAGGGCCTTCAATGAGCAGTTCTTC.

The CDR3, as DNA: TGTGCCAGCCGAACCGCTCCCCCGGGACAGAAAAACTATGGCTACACCTTC. This sequence encodes CASRTAPPGQKNYGYTF. The J gene is TRBJ1-2, the V gene TRBV19; TRBD1 matches at 7 bases. CDR1 is LNHDA and CDR2 is SQIVND in the germline V gene (reference sequence). The V segment lost 9 bases and the J segment 2 bases; nucleotides outside the gene matches: 18. This CDR3 has 17 residues.

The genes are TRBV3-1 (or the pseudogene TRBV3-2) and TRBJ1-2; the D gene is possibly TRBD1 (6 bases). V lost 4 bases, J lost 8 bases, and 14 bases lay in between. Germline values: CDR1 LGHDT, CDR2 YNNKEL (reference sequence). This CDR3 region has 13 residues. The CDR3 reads CASSRQTGIGYTF. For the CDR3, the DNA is TGTGCCAGCAGCCGGCAAACAGGGATCGGCTACACCTTC.

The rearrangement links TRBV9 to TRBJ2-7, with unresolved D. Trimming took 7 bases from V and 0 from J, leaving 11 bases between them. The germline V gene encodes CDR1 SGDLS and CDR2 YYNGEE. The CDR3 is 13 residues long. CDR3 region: CASLDTDSYEQYF. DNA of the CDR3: TGTGCCAGCTTAGACACCGACTCCTACGAGCAGTACTTC.

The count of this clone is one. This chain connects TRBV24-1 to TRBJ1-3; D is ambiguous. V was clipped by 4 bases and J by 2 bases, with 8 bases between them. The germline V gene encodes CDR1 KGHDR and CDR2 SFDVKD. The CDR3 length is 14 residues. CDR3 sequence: CATSEPYPGNTIYF. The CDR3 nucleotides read TGTGCCACCAGTGAACCCTATCCTGGAAACACCATATATTTT.

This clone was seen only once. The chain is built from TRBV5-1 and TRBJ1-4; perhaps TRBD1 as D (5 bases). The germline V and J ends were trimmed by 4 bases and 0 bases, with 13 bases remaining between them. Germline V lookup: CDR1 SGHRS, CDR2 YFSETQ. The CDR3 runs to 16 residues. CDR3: CASSPGRGATNEKLFF. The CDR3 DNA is TGCGCCAGCAGCCCCGGACGGGGGGCAACTAATGAAAAACTGTTTTTT.

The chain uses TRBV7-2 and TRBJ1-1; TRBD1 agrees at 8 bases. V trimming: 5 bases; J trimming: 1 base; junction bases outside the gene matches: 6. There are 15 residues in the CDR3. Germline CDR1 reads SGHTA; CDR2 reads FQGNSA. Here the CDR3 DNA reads TGTGCCAGCAGCCCCCGGACAGGGTCGAACACTGAAGCTTTCTTT. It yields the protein CASSPRTGSNTEAFF.

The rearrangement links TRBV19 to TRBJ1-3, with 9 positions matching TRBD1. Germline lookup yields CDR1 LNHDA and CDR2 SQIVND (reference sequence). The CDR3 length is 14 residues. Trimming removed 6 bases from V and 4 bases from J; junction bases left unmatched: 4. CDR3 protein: CASRQGASGNTIYF. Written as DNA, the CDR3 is TGTGCCAGTAGACAGGGGGCGTCAGGAAACACCATATATTTT.

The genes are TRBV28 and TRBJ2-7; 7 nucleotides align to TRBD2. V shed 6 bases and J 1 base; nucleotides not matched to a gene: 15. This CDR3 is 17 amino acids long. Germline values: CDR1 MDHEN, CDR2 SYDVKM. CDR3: CASSIPGRSGDSYEQYF. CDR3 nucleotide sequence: TGTGCCAGCAGCATACCCGGGAGGAGCGGGGATTCCTACGAGCAGTACTTC.

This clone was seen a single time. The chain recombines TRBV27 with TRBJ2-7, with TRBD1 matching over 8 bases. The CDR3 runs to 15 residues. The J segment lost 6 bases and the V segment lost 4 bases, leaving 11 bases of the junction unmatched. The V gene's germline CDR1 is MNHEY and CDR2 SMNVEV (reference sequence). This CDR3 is CASSSIRTGQGEQYF. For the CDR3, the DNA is TGTGCCAGCAGTTCGATTCGGACTGGACAGGGCGAGCAGTACTTC.

CDR3 nucleotide sequence: TGTGCCAGCAGCCCTCGCCGGGATGAGCAGTTCTTC. It is translated as CASSPRRDEQFF. This chain joins TRBV11-3 and TRBJ2-1; no definite D call. Germline V gives CDR1 SGHNT, CDR2 YENEEA. V lost 5 bases to trimming and J lost 8 bases, with 10 bases between them. The CDR3 is made up of 12 amino acids.

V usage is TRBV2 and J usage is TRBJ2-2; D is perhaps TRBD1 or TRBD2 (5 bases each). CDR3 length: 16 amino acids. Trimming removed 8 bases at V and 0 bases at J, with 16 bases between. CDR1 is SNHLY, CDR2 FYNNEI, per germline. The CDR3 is CASHPGPPTNTGELFF. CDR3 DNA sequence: TGTGCCAGCCATCCGGGACCCCCAACGAACACCGGGGAGCTGTTTTTT.

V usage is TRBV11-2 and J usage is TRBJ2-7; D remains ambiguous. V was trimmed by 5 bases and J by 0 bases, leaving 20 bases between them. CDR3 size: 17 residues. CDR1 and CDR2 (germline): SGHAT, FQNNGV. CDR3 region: CASSQGLRTRNSYEQYF. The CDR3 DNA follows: TGTGCCAGCAGCCAAGGGTTGCGGACCCGGAACTCCTACGAGCAGTACTTC.

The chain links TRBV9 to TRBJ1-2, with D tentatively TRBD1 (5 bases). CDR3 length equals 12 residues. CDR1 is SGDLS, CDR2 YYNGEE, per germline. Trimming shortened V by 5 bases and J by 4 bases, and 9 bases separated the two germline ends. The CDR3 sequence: CASSDDSYGYTF. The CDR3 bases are TGTGCCAGCAGTGACGACAGCTATGGCTACACCTTC.

CDR3 nucleotides: TGTGCCAGCAGCGCCGGGAGGGTAGCCGGGGAGCTGTTTTTT. Protein product: CASSAGRVAGELFF. This chain links TRBV28 with TRBJ2-2; TRBD2 agrees at 8 bases. Germline V gene data show CDR1 as MDHEN and CDR2 as SYDVKM. CDR3 length equals 14 residues. The V and J ends lost 6 bases and 6 bases, in that order; junction bases with no gene match: 6.

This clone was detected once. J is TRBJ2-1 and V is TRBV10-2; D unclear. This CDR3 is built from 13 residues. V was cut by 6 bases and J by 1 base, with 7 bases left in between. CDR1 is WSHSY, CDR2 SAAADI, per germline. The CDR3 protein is CASREMSYNEQFF. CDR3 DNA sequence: TGCGCCAGCAGAGAGATGTCCTACAATGAGCAGTTCTTC.

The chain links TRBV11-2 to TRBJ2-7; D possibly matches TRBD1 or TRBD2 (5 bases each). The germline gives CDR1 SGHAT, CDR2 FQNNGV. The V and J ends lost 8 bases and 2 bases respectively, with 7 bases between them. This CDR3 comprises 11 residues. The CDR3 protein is CASGGTYEQYF. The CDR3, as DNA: TGTGCCAGCGGGGGTACCTACGAGCAGTACTTC.

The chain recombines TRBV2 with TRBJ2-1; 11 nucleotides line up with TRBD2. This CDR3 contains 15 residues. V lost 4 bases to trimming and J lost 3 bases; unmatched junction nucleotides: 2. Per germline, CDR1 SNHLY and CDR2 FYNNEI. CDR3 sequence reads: CASSGGTSGYNEQFF. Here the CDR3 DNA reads TGTGCCAGCAGTGGTGGGACTAGCGGCTACAATGAGCAGTTCTTC.

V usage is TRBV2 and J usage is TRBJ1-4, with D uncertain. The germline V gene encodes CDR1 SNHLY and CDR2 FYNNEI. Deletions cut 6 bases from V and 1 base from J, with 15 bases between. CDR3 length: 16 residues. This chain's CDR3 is CASRGYLSRTNEKLFF. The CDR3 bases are TGTGCCAGCAGGGGATATTTGTCGCGAACTAATGAAAAACTGTTTTTT. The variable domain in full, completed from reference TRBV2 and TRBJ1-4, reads EPEVTQTPSHQVTQMGQEVILRCVPISNHLYFYWYRQILGQKVEFLVSFYNNEISEKSEIFDDQFSVERPDGSNFTLKIRSTKLEDSAMYFCASRGYLSRTNEKLFFGSGTQLSVL.

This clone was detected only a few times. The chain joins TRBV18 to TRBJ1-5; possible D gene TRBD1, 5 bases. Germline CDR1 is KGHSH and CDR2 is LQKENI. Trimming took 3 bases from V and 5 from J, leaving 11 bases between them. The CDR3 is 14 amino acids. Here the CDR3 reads CASSPLQADQPQHF. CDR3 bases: TGTGCCAGCTCACCGCTACAGGCGGATCAGCCCCAGCATTTT.

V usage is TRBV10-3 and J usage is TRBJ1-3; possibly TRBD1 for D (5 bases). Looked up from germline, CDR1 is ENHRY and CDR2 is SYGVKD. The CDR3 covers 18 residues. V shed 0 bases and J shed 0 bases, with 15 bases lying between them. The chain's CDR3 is CAISESKGQGFSGNTIYF. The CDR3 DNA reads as TGTGCCATCAGTGAGTCGAAGGGTCAGGGATTCTCTGGAAACACCATATATTTT.